This entry features one T cell receptor beta chain sequence. This entry is derived from a study of T cells in Graves' hyperthyroidism and ophthalmopathy. TCR beta CDR3 regions were amplified from RNA transcripts. The TCR CDR3 first-round RT-PCR relied on the HTBI primer set. TCRdb processed the multiplex PCR reads anew with MiXCR; each CDR3 protein has one entry. The sample consists of a few hundred thousand distinct CDR3 sequences, 46% of them appearing once. Investigators excluded patients with uncontrolled infection, other autoimmune disease, pregnancy or lactation. Clinical symptoms, serum thyroxine and TRAb, thyroid ultrasound and orbital computed tomography together formed the diagnostic basis. Germline V gene data show CDR1 as SEHNR and CDR2 as FQNEAQ (reference sequence). CDR3 size: 15 residues. Trimming cost V 5 bases and J 5 bases, with 19 bases left between them.

V and J are TRBV7-9 and TRBJ2-7; D possibly corresponds to TRBD2 (6 bases). The sample taken for sequencing was peripheral blood or thyroid tissue (not recorded which). This sequence originates from an adult woman with Graves' disease, either hyperthyroidism or ophthalmopathy (not recorded which). The DNA of the CDR3 is TGTGCCAGCAGCGTTTCTGGGACTGGCCCCGACGAGCAGTACTTC. This codes for CASSVSGTGPDEQYF.